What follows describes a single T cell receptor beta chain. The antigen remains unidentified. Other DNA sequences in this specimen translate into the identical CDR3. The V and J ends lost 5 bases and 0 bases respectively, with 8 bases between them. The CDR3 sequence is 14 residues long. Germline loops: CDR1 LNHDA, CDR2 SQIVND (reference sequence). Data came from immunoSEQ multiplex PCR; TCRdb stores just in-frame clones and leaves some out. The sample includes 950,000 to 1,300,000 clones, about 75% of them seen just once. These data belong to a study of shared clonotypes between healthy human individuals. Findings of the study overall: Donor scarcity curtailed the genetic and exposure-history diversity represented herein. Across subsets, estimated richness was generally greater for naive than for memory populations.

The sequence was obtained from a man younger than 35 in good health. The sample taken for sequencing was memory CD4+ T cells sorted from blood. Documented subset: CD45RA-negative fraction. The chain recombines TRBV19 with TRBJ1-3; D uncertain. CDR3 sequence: CASSRGSSGNTIYF. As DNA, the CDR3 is TGTGCCAGTAGTCGCGGAAGCTCTGGAAACACCATATATTTT.